This record covers a single T cell receptor beta chain. TCRdb called the 5' RACE reads again in MiXCR, with one record for every CDR3 protein. The sample includes tens of thousands of distinct CDR3 sequences, around an eighth of them seen just once. The sample belongs to a study of early T cells in non-severe SARS-CoV-2 infection. Study information: Bulk RNA taken from unsorted whole blood was sequenced, leaving chains unpaired.

Germline V gene lookup returns CDR1 MNHNS and CDR2 SASEGT. This CDR3 spans 14 amino acids. Trimming took 5 bases from V and 1 from J; bases not matched to a gene: 4. The sequence was obtained from an adult who was a healthcare worker with PCR-confirmed SARS-CoV-2 infection or an uninfected control (not recorded which). V is TRBV6-1 and J is TRBJ1-1; 7 bases are a match to TRBD1. Input material: whole blood. The CDR3 spells CASSTQGRNTEAFF. CDR3 nucleotide sequence: TGTGCCAGCAGTACACAGGGGAGGAACACTGAAGCTTTCTTT.